The 28 T cell receptor beta chains reported below all come from one sample, sequenced in a study of OX40 agonist ivuxolimab in advanced cancers. Using immunoSEQ multiplex PCR, the repertoire was profiled, and TCRdb retains in-frame clones only, with some absent. Among 30,000 to 35,000 clones, around 81% were seen once, and the ten largest hold 1.3% to 1.5%. Sequenced here: CD4+ or CD8+ T cells sorted from blood, sampled in a trial of the OX40 agonist ivuxolimab. All receptors come from an adult with an advanced solid tumor such as melanoma, head and neck, liver or kidney cancer.

The chain joins TRBV6-5 to TRBJ2-1; D call uncertain. V dropped 6 bases and J dropped 0 bases, with 9 bases sitting between them. Germline V gives CDR1 MNHEY, CDR2 SVGAGI. CDR3 length: 14 residues. This CDR3 reads CASRPGSSYNEQFF. CDR3 nucleotide sequence: TGTGCCAGCAGGCCTGGATCCTCCTACAATGAGCAGTTCTTC.

V and J are TRBV14 and TRBJ1-2; D ambiguous. The CDR3 is 20 amino acids. V lost 0 bases, J lost 0 bases, and 23 bases lay in between. Per the germline V gene, CDR1 is SGHDN and CDR2 is FVKESK. CDR3 region: CASSQDWPLIWAEANYGYTF. The DNA of the CDR3 is TGTGCCAGCAGCCAAGATTGGCCCTTGATTTGGGCAGAAGCTAACTATGGCTACACCTTC.

The rearrangement uses TRBV5-6 and TRBJ1-4; D perhaps matches TRBD1 (6 bases). CDR3 length: 17 residues. CDR1 and CDR2 from the germline V gene are SGHDT and YYEEEE. V was clipped by 2 bases and J by 0 bases, with 14 bases between them. The CDR3 region has the DNA TGTGCCAGCAGCTTTTACAGGGATTGGGCAACTAATGAAAAACTGTTTTTT. It yields the protein CASSFYRDWATNEKLFF. Full variable domain (missing parts from reference TRBV5-6 and TRBJ1-4): DAGVTQSPTHLIKTRGQQVTLRCSPKSGHDTVSWYQQALGQGPQFIFQYYEEEERQRGNFPDRFSGHQFPNYSSELNVNALLLGDSALYLCASSFYRDWATNEKLFFGSGTQLSVL.

The table lists this clone with a count of one. The CDR3 nucleotides read TGTGCCAGCAAAGGCGAGGCTGGGGCCAACGTCCTGACTTTC. It yields the protein CASKGEAGANVLTF. V usage is TRBV6-1 and J usage is TRBJ2-6; the D is unclear. Germline CDR1 MNHNS, CDR2 SASEGT. The V end lost 7 bases, the J end lost 2 bases, and 9 bases lay between the germline ends. The CDR3 contains 14 residues.

This chain uses TRBV5-1 with TRBJ2-7; D is perhaps TRBD2 (6 bases). This CDR3 comprises 15 residues. CDR1 is SGHRS, CDR2 YFSETQ, per germline. Between the trimmed V and J ends, which lost 2 bases and 7 bases, there was a span of 19 bases. The CDR3, as DNA: TGCGCCAGCAGCTTTTTTGGAGGGGCACCCTCGGAGCAGTACTTC. It is translated as CASSFFGGAPSEQYF.

This clone was counted between two and nine times. The chain carries TRBV18 and TRBJ1-1; maybe TRBD1 (6 bases). The V end lost 3 bases, the J end lost 1 base, and 12 bases lay between the germline ends. The CDR3 has 15 amino acids. CDR1 is KGHSH, CDR2 LQKENI, per germline. CDR3 loop: CASSPYVQGNTEAFF. The CDR3 nucleotides are TGTGCCAGCTCACCTTACGTACAGGGGAACACTGAAGCTTTCTTT.

J is TRBJ2-4 and V is TRBV6-1, with TRBD1 matching 7 bases. Germline trimming cut 2 bases from V and 3 bases from J; bases unmatched to any gene: 1. CDR3 length: 14 residues. The V gene's germline CDR1 is MNHNS and CDR2 SASEGT. This chain's CDR3 is CASSEQGDKNIQYF. DNA for the CDR3: TGTGCCAGCAGTGAACAGGGGGACAAAAACATTCAGTACTTC.

This clone was observed a handful of times. The rearrangement links TRBV5-5 to TRBJ1-4; D is uncertain. V lost 2 bases and J 6 bases, leaving 8 bases between the germline ends. CDR3 length: 13 amino acids. Germline loops: CDR1 SGHKS, CDR2 YYEKEE (reference sequence). In DNA form, the CDR3 reads TGTGCCAGCAGCTTATACGGCGATGAAAAACTGTTTTTT. Amino acid sequence: CASSLYGDEKLFF.

This chain joins TRBV4-3 and TRBJ2-1, with TRBD2 matching 7 bases. J was trimmed by 5 bases and V by 3 bases; bases with no gene match: 7. The CDR3 is 15 amino acids. Germline V CDR1 and CDR2: LGHNA, YSLEER. The CDR3 region is CASSQGLLVNNEQFF. CDR3 DNA sequence: TGCGCCAGCAGCCAGGGACTACTAGTCAACAATGAGCAGTTCTTC.

The genes are TRBV10-3 and TRBJ1-2; 8 bases map to TRBD1. Germline V lookup: CDR1 ENHRY, CDR2 SYGVKD. The CDR3 runs 17 residues. J gave up 0 bases and V 3 bases, and 9 bases lay outside the gene matches. The CDR3 coding sequence is TGTGCCATCAGTGACACGGACAGGGCGGATACTAACTATGGCTACACCTTC. The encoded protein is CAISDTDRADTNYGYTF.

The chain carries TRBV5-6 and TRBJ1-5, with 7 bases aligning to TRBD1. This CDR3 spans 14 amino acids. Germline CDR1 reads SGHDT; CDR2 reads YYEEEE. Trimming cost V 3 bases and J 3 bases; bases outside gene matches: 3. CDR3 nucleotides: TGTGCCAGCAGCTGGACAGGCCCCAATCAGCCCCAGCATTTT. It translates to CASSWTGPNQPQHF. The whole variable domain, remainder taken from reference TRBV5-6 and TRBJ1-5, is DAGVTQSPTHLIKTRGQQVTLRCSPKSGHDTVSWYQQALGQGPQFIFQYYEEEERQRGNFPDRFSGHQFPNYSSELNVNALLLGDSALYLCASSWTGPNQPQHFGDGTRLSIL.

This clone was recorded only once. The chain combines TRBV6-5 with TRBJ1-2, with TRBD1 matching 9 bases. V gave up 6 bases and J gave up 5 bases; unmatched junction bases: 10. The germline gives CDR1 MNHEY, CDR2 SVGAGI. CDR3 length: 15 residues. The CDR3 region is CASRSTGGQGYGYTF. The CDR3 coding sequence is TGTGCCAGCAGATCCACAGGGGGCCAAGGGTATGGCTACACCTTC.

With regard to this clone: Relative to the germline gene, one junction end is altered; a read error may explain this. The chain recombines TRBV7-2 with TRBJ1-1; 7 bases map to TRBD1. Germline-derived CDR1 and CDR2 are SGHTA and FQGNSA. The length of the CDR3 is 13 residues. The CDR3 region has the DNA TGTGCCAGCAGCTTAGTTTCTCGTGACAGGGCTCTCTTT. Protein: CASSLVSRDRALF.

The genes are TRBV11-2 and TRBJ1-2; D perhaps matches TRBD1 (6 bases). The CDR3 is made up of 15 amino acids. V dropped 5 bases and J dropped 5 bases, with 18 bases sitting between them. Per germline, CDR1 SGHAT and CDR2 FQNNGV. CDR3 region: CASSRGDTIGYGYTF. The CDR3, as DNA: TGTGCCAGCAGCAGGGGGGACACCATCGGGTATGGCTACACCTTC.

This sequence joins TRBV10-3 and TRBJ2-7, with D perhaps given as TRBD1 or TRBD2 (5 bases each). The length of the CDR3 is 15 residues. Trimming pared 1 base from V and 2 bases from J, leaving 12 bases between. Germline CDR1 ENHRY, CDR2 SYGVKD. In nucleotides, the CDR3 is TGTGCCATCAGTGAGTGGCGTGGGGGAACCTACGAGCAGTACTTC. It specifies CAISEWRGGTYEQYF.

CDR3 DNA sequence: TGTGCCAGCAGTTCCGGACTAGCGGGAGTCGGCACAGATACGCAGTATTTT. Translation: CASSSGLAGVGTDTQYF. The rearrangement joins TRBV28 to TRBJ2-3, with 13 bases that match TRBD2. Germline loops: CDR1 MDHEN, CDR2 SYDVKM. The CDR3 is 17 amino acids. After removal of 4 bases from V and 1 base from J, the junction contained 5 bases not matched to a gene.

V is TRBV27 and J is TRBJ2-2; 7 bases are a match to TRBD1. V dropped 2 bases and J dropped 13; count of bases not matched to a gene: 10. This CDR3 contains 14 residues. CDR1 is MNHEY and CDR2 is SMNVEV in the germline V gene (reference sequence). CDR3 in amino acids: CASSLRWDSTRLFF. The CDR3 DNA follows: TGTGCCAGCAGTTTAAGGTGGGACAGTACTAGGCTGTTTTTT.

J is TRBJ2-5 and V is TRBV9, with 7 positions matching TRBD1. The end of the DNA is better explained by TRBJ2-7, so the J call may be wrong. Looked up from germline, CDR1 is SGDLS and CDR2 is YYNGEE. The CDR3 length is 15 residues. CDR3 region: CASSARQGYIYEQYF. The CDR3 DNA follows: TGTGCCAGCAGCGCCCGACAGGGATACATCTACGAGCAGTACTTC.

This clone was seen more than once but under ten times. The genes are TRBV29-1 and TRBJ1-1, with unresolved D. The germline gives CDR1 SQVTM, CDR2 ANQGSEA. Trimming pared 7 bases from V and 4 bases from J, leaving 19 bases between. The CDR3 is 14 residues long. As DNA, the CDR3 is TGCAGCGCCCAAGGGCCCTCGCTAGGCACTGAAGCTTTCTTT. Translating it yields CSAQGPSLGTEAFF.

The V gene is TRBV10-3, the J gene TRBJ2-5; TRBD1 matches at 7 bases. The CDR3 is made up of 14 amino acids. Germline V gene data show CDR1 as ENHRY and CDR2 as SYGVKD. V was clipped by 2 bases and J by 3 bases; unmatched bases: 3. The CDR3 DNA is TGTGCCATCAGTGAGCCCGGGACAGAAGAGACCCAGTACTTC. It translates to CAISEPGTEETQYF.

V usage is TRBV19 and J usage is TRBJ2-7; 12 bases agree with TRBD2. V lost 5 bases to trimming and J lost 7 bases; unmatched junction nucleotides: 12. Germline assignment: CDR1 LNHDA and CDR2 SQIVND (reference sequence). The CDR3 extends over 16 amino acids. The CDR3 DNA sequence: TGTGCCAGTAGTCCCGTTTCTAGCGGGAGGGCCTGGGAGCAGTACTTC. Amino acid sequence: CASSPVSSGRAWEQYF. Full variable domain (missing parts from reference TRBV19 and TRBJ2-7): DGGITQSPKYLFRKEGQNVTLSCEQNLNHDAMYWYRQDPGQGLRLIYYSQIVNDFQKGDIAEGYSVSREKKESFPLTVTSAQKNPTAFYLCASSPVSSGRAWEQYFGPGTRLTVT.

This clone was found a few times. The V gene is TRBV7-2, the J gene TRBJ2-3; 8 positions agree with TRBD2. CDR1 SGHTA and CDR2 FQGNSA come from the germline V gene. V lost 7 bases to trimming and J lost 3 bases; unmatched junction nucleotides: 15. The CDR3 runs to 17 residues. The CDR3 here is CASTANGRGGLTDTQYF. CDR3 DNA: TGTGCCAGCACCGCCAACGGGAGGGGGGGCCTGACAGATACGCAGTATTTT.

The rearrangement links TRBV18 to TRBJ1-2; tentative D call: TRBD1 (5 bases). This CDR3 is 15 amino acids long. Germline V lookup: CDR1 KGHSH, CDR2 LQKENI. Trimming cost V 4 bases and J 6 bases, with 18 bases left between them. CDR3 residues: CASSLTPKGSDGYTF. The CDR3 region has the DNA TGTGCCAGCTCACTTACTCCCAAGGGGAGCGATGGCTACACCTTC.

V gene TRBV4-3 combines with J gene TRBJ2-3, with 12 bases lining up with TRBD2. CDR1 and CDR2 (germline): LGHNA, YSLEER. Trimming took 3 bases from V and 2 from J; bases not matched to a gene: 3. This CDR3 has 16 amino acids. The CDR3 spells CASSQGLAGPTDTQYF. The DNA for the CDR3 is TGCGCCAGCAGCCAGGGACTAGCGGGCCCCACAGATACGCAGTATTTT.

The chain is built from TRBV6-1 and TRBJ2-2; D unclear. CDR1 and CDR2 (germline): MNHNS, SASEGT. The V gene lost 4 bases and the J gene lost 0 bases, with 12 bases spanning the gap. This CDR3 region has 16 residues. The CDR3 coding sequence is TGTGCCAGCAGTGCACGGGTCCGGGCGAACACCGGGGAGCTGTTTTTT. This sequence encodes CASSARVRANTGELFF.

The chain employs TRBV15 and TRBJ1-2; D is perhaps TRBD1 (5 bases). This CDR3 has 15 amino acids. V gave up 0 bases and J gave up 7 bases, with 15 bases separating them. Germline loops: CDR1 LNHNV, CDR2 YYDKDF (reference sequence). CDR3 sequence: CATSRDGGDRAGYTF. The CDR3 DNA is TGTGCCACCAGCAGAGATGGAGGGGATCGGGCTGGCTACACCTTC.

The V gene is TRBV21-1, the J gene TRBJ1-3; the D call TRBD1 from the table was never checked on the DNA. TRBV21-1 is shown as a pseudogene. The CDR3 loop spans 16 amino acids. Here the CDR3 reads CASSKWTGPSGNTIYF. DNA for the CDR3: TGTGCCAGCAGCAAATGGACAGGGCCATCTGGAAACACCATATATTTT.

In its sample, this clone ranks as medium-sized. This chain uses TRBV2 with TRBJ1-2; the match to TRBD1 covers 10 bases. Germline CDR1 SNHLY, CDR2 FYNNEI. This CDR3 contains 12 residues. Unmatched junction bases numbered 4, after V lost 7 bases and J lost 8 bases. Here the CDR3 DNA reads TGTGCCAGCACCGGGACAGGGGAGGGCTACACCTTC. As protein: CASTGTGEGYTF.